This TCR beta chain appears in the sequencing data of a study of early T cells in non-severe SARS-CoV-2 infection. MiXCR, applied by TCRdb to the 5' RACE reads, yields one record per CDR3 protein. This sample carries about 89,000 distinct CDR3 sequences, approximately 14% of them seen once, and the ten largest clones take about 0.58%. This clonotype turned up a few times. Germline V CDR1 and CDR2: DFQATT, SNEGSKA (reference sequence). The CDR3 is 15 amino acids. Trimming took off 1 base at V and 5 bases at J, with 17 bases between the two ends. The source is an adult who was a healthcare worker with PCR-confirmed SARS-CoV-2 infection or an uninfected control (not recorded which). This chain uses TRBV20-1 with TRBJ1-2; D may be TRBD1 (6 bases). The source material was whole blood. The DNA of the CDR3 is TGCAGTGCTAGAGCGGGCCGGACAGATATTTATGGCTACACCTTC. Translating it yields CSARAGRTDIYGYTF.